Given below is one TCR beta chain in context. This sample stems from a study of blood T cell repertoires in COVID-19. Study background: Sources were T cells, B-cell-depleted T cells, or PBMCs; the material itself was cDNA or gDNA.

As handled by the study authors: Reference gene primer amplification in the assay estimated nucleated cell counts. The protocol was immunoSEQ multiplex PCR, while the TCRdb copy is restricted to in-frame clones and leaves out a portion. V, J and clone size reflect that table, while D and trimming were determined from the DNA. This sample has over 40,000 clones, with around 83% found just once. V was shortened by 3 bases and J by 0 bases, with 9 bases between the two germline ends. The CDR3 consists of 15 residues. Looked up from germline, CDR1 is SGHKS and CDR2 is YYEKEE (reference sequence). This receptor was obtained from a man aged 55-75 years with active COVID-19. Sequencing was performed on peripheral blood. The chain combines TRBV5-5 with TRBJ1-4, with D possibly matching TRBD1 (6 bases). The CDR3, as DNA: TGTGCCAGCAGCTCTAGGACAGCAACTAATGAAAAACTGTTTTTT. Translating it yields CASSSRTATNEKLFF. Filled out from reference TRBV5-5 and TRBJ1-4, the complete variable domain reads DAGVTQSPTHLIKTRGQQVTLRCSPISGHKSVSWYQQVLGQGPQFIFQYYEKEERGRGNFPDRFSARQFPNYSSELNVNALLLGDSALYLCASSSRTATNEKLFFGSGTQLSVL.